Given below is one T cell receptor beta chain in context. Its antigen is undetermined. The data derive from a study of beta chain features in type 1 diabetes. Study-level findings and limits: The naive, central memory and Treg TCRB repertoires looked more alike in patients than they did in healthy donors.

Germline CDR1 SGHTS, CDR2 YDEGEE. The CDR3 contains 15 residues. Trimming shortened V by 2 bases and J by 4 bases, and 15 bases separated the two germline ends. Expressed TCRB transcripts got sequenced, as all isolated RNA was reverse transcribed. Naive, central memory and regulatory T cell samples averaged roughly 3.6 million immunoSEQ reads each. Clones were sequenced by immunoSEQ multiplex PCR, and TCRdb holds only the in-frame ones, with some missing. The sample holds around 280,000 clones, about 7.8% seen once. The collection from each donor was one heparinised blood draw averaging approximately 110 mL. By way of CD45RO/CCR7/CD25/CD127/CD95/CD27, the CD4+ regulatory, stem cell-like memory, central memory and naive cells were sorted.

The chain combines TRBV5-8 with TRBJ2-5; a possible D gene is TRBD1 (5 bases). The source of this sequence is a woman younger than 35 in good health. The sequenced material came from central memory CD4+ T cells from blood. The DNA of the CDR3 is TGTGCCAGCAGCTTCGGTGCAGGGCTTGGAGAGACCCAGTACTTC. As protein: CASSFGAGLGETQYF.